Listed below are T cell receptor beta chains from one sample, sequenced in a study of human T cells and chemical hapten exposure. TCRdb re-derived calls from the RACE reads in MiXCR, one entry per CDR3 protein. The sample gives some 380,000 distinct CDR3 sequences, nearly 5% of which show up once; approximately 2.1% is in the top ten. The input for sequencing was whole blood, taken in connection with sensitization to the hapten diphenylcyclopropenone (DPC). Source of these receptors: a woman aged 45 to 65 with alopecia areata. Some clones in this sample may be carry-over from other donors' samples. The CDR3 runs from the conserved cysteine through the conserved F or W. Fields, in order: D gene, V gene, clone size, J gene, CDR3 DNA, CDR3 protein. A D gene is named only where the DNA matches it firmly. The size field is filled for only some rows; it gives once, few, many or a size class.

.	TRBV20-1	few	TRBJ1-5	TGCAGTCCTACCCAGGGAAATAGCAATCAGCCCCAGCATTTT	CSPTQGNSNQPQHF
.	TRBV6-5	many	TRBJ1-3	TGTGCCAGCAGGGCACGGGGAGGTGGAAACACCATATATTTT	CASRARGGGNTIYF
.	TRBV11-2	few	TRBJ1-2	TGTGCCAGCAGCTCGTCCCTTGGTTTAGCTAACTATGGCTACACCTTC	CASSSSLGLANYGYTF
.	TRBV20-1	.	TRBJ1-4	TGCAGTGCTAGACCGGGACATGATGAAAAACTGTTTTTT	CSARPGHDEKLFF
.	TRBV5-1	many	TRBJ2-7	TGCGCCAGCAGCCCGTACCTGAGGCGCGAGCAGTACTTC	CASSPYLRREQYF
.	TRBV12-3/TRBV12-4	many	TRBJ1-1	TGTGCCAGCAGTTTTCTTGGGACAACCCTGAACACTGAAGCTTTCTTT	CASSFLGTTLNTEAFF
TRBD2	TRBV7-9	many	TRBJ2-1	TGTGCCAGCAGCTTGGGGACTAGCGGGATCCACAATGAGCAGTTCTTC	CASSLGTSGIHNEQFF
.	TRBV30	.	TRBJ2-7	TGTGCCTGGACCCCTGGGGGTAACTCCTACGAGCAGTACTTC	CAWTPGGNSYEQYF
.	TRBV5-1	many	TRBJ2-3	TGCGCCAGCAGGGTTACTAGCACAGATACGCAGTATTTT	CASRVTSTDTQYF
.	TRBV20-1	.	TRBJ1-5	TGCAGTGCCACAGAAAGCAATCAGCCCCAGCATTTT	CSATESNQPQHF
TRBD2	TRBV5-1	few	TRBJ2-5	TGCGCCAGCAGCTTGGGATCGGTAGCGGGGCGTCAAGAGACCCAGTACTTC	CASSLGSVAGRQETQYF
TRBD1	TRBV6-5	many	TRBJ2-7	TGTGCCAGCAGTGGGGACAGGGCGTCCTACGAGCAGTACTTC	CASSGDRASYEQYF
TRBD2	TRBV4-2	.	TRBJ2-3	TGTGCCAGCAGCCCCCTCCGGGGGGGCGGGTCAGATACGCAGTATTTT	CASSPLRGGGSDTQYF
TRBD2	TRBV18	many	TRBJ2-7	TGTGCCAGCTCCCTTCCGACTAGCGGGAGAGGGGGGCAGTACTTC	CASSLPTSGRGGQYF
.	TRBV12-3/TRBV12-4	.	TRBJ2-2	TGTGCCAGCACCTCCCGACTAGGCGGTACCGGGGAGCTGTTTTTT	CASTSRLGGTGELFF
.	TRBV19	.	TRBJ2-5	TGTGCCAGTAGTATACCGGATTTCCAAGAGACCCAGTACTTC	CASSIPDFQETQYF
.	TRBV27	.	TRBJ2-7	TGTGCCAGCAGTCTAAAGGGGCCACGGGGTTACGAGCAGTACTTC	CASSLKGPRGYEQYF
.	TRBV29-1	few	TRBJ2-6	TGCAGCGTTGACATCCTATCTGGGGCCAACGTCCTGACTTTC	CSVDILSGANVLTF
.	TRBV7-9	many	TRBJ1-1	TGTGCCAGCAGCGGGGGGGCCGCGAACACTGAAGCTTTCTTT	CASSGGAANTEAFF
TRBD1	TRBV6-5	many	TRBJ2-1	TGTGCCAGCAGTCACCGGGACAGGGGAAACAATGAGCAGTTCTTC	CASSHRDRGNNEQFF
.	TRBV5-1	many	TRBJ1-1	TGCGCCAGCAGCTTGGCCGGTGGGGAGTTCAACACTGAAGCTTTCTTT	CASSLAGGEFNTEAFF
TRBD1	TRBV20-1	many	TRBJ2-2	TGCAGCGCTGGACAGGGAGTCCCCGGGGAGCTGTTTTTT	CSAGQGVPGELFF
.	TRBV3-1	many	TRBJ2-5	TGTGCCAGCAGCCAAGGGCTGGGATTGGAGACCCAGTACTTC	CASSQGLGLETQYF
TRBD2	TRBV7-2	many	TRBJ2-7	TGTGCCAGCAGCCGTAGCGGGTATACCTACGAGCAGTACTTC	CASSRSGYTYEQYF
TRBD2	TRBV27	many	TRBJ2-1	TGTGCCATTCGCCCCGGACCGGGAGGGGCCTACAATGAGCAGTTCTTC	CAIRPGPGGAYNEQFF
.	TRBV20-1	many	TRBJ1-1	TGCAGTGCTACGAGGGCGGGTACTGAAGCTTTCTTT	CSATRAGTEAFF
.	TRBV6-2/TRBV6-3	few	TRBJ1-1	TGTGCCAGCAGTTTTTCAGGGGCCCGGAACACTGAAGCTTTCTTT	CASSFSGARNTEAFF
.	TRBV19	many	TRBJ2-3	TGTGCCACCTCGAGCGGAGGGAACACAGATACGCAGTATTTT	CATSSGGNTDTQYF
TRBD2	TRBV9	few	TRBJ2-3	TGTGCCAGCAGCGTAGTAAGTAGCGGGACAGATACGCAGTATTTT	CASSVVSSGTDTQYF
TRBD2	TRBV6-5	.	TRBJ2-7	TGTGCCAGCAGTTACTCGACCGGACTAGCGGTTCCCGGGTACGAGCAGTACTTC	CASSYSTGLAVPGYEQYF
.	TRBV3-1	.	TRBJ2-1	TGTGCCAGCAGCCAAGATGACTACAATGAGCAGTTCTTC	CASSQDDYNEQFF
.	TRBV5-1	few	TRBJ2-1	TGCGCCAGCAGCTTGGAAGGGTTTGAGCAGTTCTTC	CASSLEGFEQFF
.	TRBV10-3	many	TRBJ1-1	TGTGCCATCAGTGAGCCCGGACTGAGCACTGAAGCTTTCTTT	CAISEPGLSTEAFF
.	TRBV7-9	many	TRBJ1-1	TGTGCCAGCAGCTTGGGTCACGAACTGCTGAACACTGAAGCTTTCTTT	CASSLGHELLNTEAFF
.	TRBV20-1	many	TRBJ2-1	TGCAGTGCTAGAGGACAGGGAGGATCTGAGCAGTTCTTC	CSARGQGGSEQFF
TRBD2	TRBV5-8	few	TRBJ2-5	TGTGCCAGCAGCTCTTTAGCGGGAGAACTGGAAGAGACCCAGTACTTC	CASSSLAGELEETQYF
TRBD2	TRBV9	.	TRBJ2-3	TGTGCCAGCAGCGTAGCGGCTAGCGGGGCCTCCACAGATACGCAGTATTTT	CASSVAASGASTDTQYF
.	TRBV19	few	TRBJ1-5	TGTGCCAGTAGTATAGACCCAACAGGGATCGGCAATCAGCCCCAGCATTTT	CASSIDPTGIGNQPQHF
.	TRBV11-2	many	TRBJ2-1	TGTGCCAGCAGCACGGGACCCCAAGCCTACAATGAGCAGTTCTTC	CASSTGPQAYNEQFF
TRBD1	TRBV2	many	TRBJ2-6	TGTGCCAGCATTCTTGATACAGGGGCCGCGTTGAACTCTGGGGCCAACGTCCTGACTTTC	CASILDTGAALNSGANVLTF
TRBD2	TRBV27	many	TRBJ2-5	TGTGCCAGCAGTTACGGGACTAGACAAAGTCAAGAGACCCAGTACTTC	CASSYGTRQSQETQYF
TRBD1	TRBV5-1	.	TRBJ1-1	TGCGCCAGCAGCCTCCGGACAGGGGGCAACACTGAAGCTTTCTTT	CASSLRTGGNTEAFF
TRBD2	TRBV28	many	TRBJ2-7	TGTGCCAGCAGTTCCTCCGAAGCGGGAGGGGGGAAAGAGCAGTACTTC	CASSSSEAGGGKEQYF
.	TRBV7-2	many	TRBJ2-3	TGTGCCAGCAGCCCGCTTTGGAATACGCAGTATTTT	CASSPLWNTQYF
.	TRBV30	few	TRBJ1-1	TGTGCCTGGCAGGAGACTGAAGCTTTCTTT	CAWQETEAFF
.	TRBV7-2	.	TRBJ2-3	TGTGCCAGCAGCCCCGTGGGCGCAAGCACAGATACGCAGTATTTT	CASSPVGASTDTQYF